The 17 T cell receptor beta chains in this list originate from one sample, sequenced in a study of blood T cell repertoires in COVID-19. The table came from immunoSEQ multiplex PCR; TCRdb's copy has only in-frame clones and leaves some out. Of around 78,000 clones listed, approximately 85% are singletons. Sequencing used peripheral blood. Receptors originate from a human donor in a cohort sampled during active COVID-19.

This rearrangement joins TRBV7-2 to TRBJ2-3; D call uncertain. Trimming removed 3 bases from V and 4 bases from J, with 11 bases in between. The V gene's germline CDR1 is SGHTA and CDR2 FQGNSA. The CDR3 contains 14 residues. The CDR3 DNA reads TGTGCCAGCAGCTTTGTTGGGCCTTCAGATACGCAGTATTTT. It is translated as CASSFVGPSDTQYF.

This clone was picked up a small number of times. The gene calls are TRBV11-2 and TRBJ2-5; the D gene is possibly TRBD2 (5 bases). The CDR3 runs 15 residues. Germline loops: CDR1 SGHAT, CDR2 FQNNGV. Deletions cut 1 base from V and 5 bases from J, with 14 bases between. The CDR3 coding sequence is TGTGCCAGCAGCTTAGTGTACGGGGTCACGGAGACCCAGTACTTC. This gives the protein CASSLVYGVTETQYF.

This chain joins TRBV18 and TRBJ1-1; maybe TRBD1 (6 bases). Germline V lookup: CDR1 KGHSH, CDR2 LQKENI. CDR3 size: 15 residues. Trimming pared 2 bases from V and 5 bases from J, leaving 15 bases between. The CDR3 DNA sequence: TGTGCCAGCTCACCATTGGGGGCTTCGGATACTGAAGCTTTCTTT. Translating gives CASSPLGASDTEAFF.

The chain is built from TRBV7-6 and TRBJ1-3; the D gene is possibly TRBD1 (6 bases). In germline, CDR1 is SGHVS, CDR2 FNYEAQ. Between the trimmed V and J ends, which lost 2 bases and 0 bases, there was a span of 14 bases. The CDR3 is 17 amino acids. This chain's CDR3 is CASSLLPGQFSGNTIYF. CDR3 sequence (DNA): TGTGCCAGCAGCTTACTTCCCGGACAGTTCTCTGGAAACACCATATATTTT.

The CDR3 loop reads CASSFPGREGYTF. DNA for the CDR3: TGTGCCAGCAGCTTCCCAGGGCGCGAAGGCTACACCTTC. The gene calls are TRBV7-9 and TRBJ1-2; maybe TRBD1 (5 bases). CDR3 length: 13 amino acids. Germline lookup yields CDR1 SEHNR and CDR2 FQNEAQ (reference sequence). Trimming shortened V by 3 bases and J by 8 bases, and 13 bases separated the two germline ends.

The V call is TRBV6-5, the J call TRBJ1-5, with 8 bases that match TRBD1. The germline gives CDR1 MNHEY, CDR2 SVGAGI. CDR3 length equals 14 residues. Unmatched junction bases numbered 4, after V lost 6 bases and J lost 3 bases. The chain's CDR3 is CASRRTGHNQPQHF. The DNA of the CDR3 is TGTGCCAGCAGGCGGACAGGGCACAATCAGCCCCAGCATTTT.

The chain employs TRBV12-3 or TRBV12-4 and TRBJ2-7; 9 bases map to TRBD1. J was trimmed by 6 bases and V by 4 bases; bases with no gene match: 4. The CDR3 extends over 13 amino acids. This CDR3 reads CASSYRQGGEQYF. In nucleotides, the CDR3 is TGTGCCAGCAGTTACAGACAGGGGGGCGAGCAGTACTTC.

V usage is TRBV18 and J usage is TRBJ2-1, with a possible D match to TRBD2 (6 bases). V lost 3 bases and J lost 6, with 9 bases in between. The germline V gene encodes CDR1 KGHSH and CDR2 LQKENI. The CDR3 is 13 residues long. The CDR3 region has the DNA TGTGCCAGCTCACCCACCGGGGGCAATGAGCAGTTCTTC. Translated, it gives CASSPTGGNEQFF. Together with reference TRBV18 and TRBJ2-1, the CDR3 gives the full variable domain: NAGVMQNPRHLVRRRGQEARLRCSPMKGHSHVYWYRQLPEEGLKFMVYLQKENIIDESGMPKERFSAEFPKEGPSILRIQQVVRGDSAAYFCASSPTGGNEQFFGPGTRLTVL.

This chain uses TRBV28 with TRBJ2-7; 12 bases map to TRBD2. The CDR3 runs 15 residues. Germline V gene sequence: CDR1 MDHEN, CDR2 SYDVKM. The J segment lost 4 bases and the V segment lost 11 bases, leaving 12 bases of the junction unmatched. CDR3 region: CAARASGREGYEQYF. CDR3 nucleotide sequence: TGTGCCGCAAGGGCTAGCGGGAGGGAGGGGTACGAGCAGTACTTC.

This chain links TRBV3-1 (or the pseudogene TRBV3-2) with TRBJ1-5; D ambiguous. The CDR3 consists of 12 residues. Germline values: CDR1 LGHDT, CDR2 YNNKEL (reference sequence). The ends were cut back, 2 bases at V and 4 bases at J, with 3 bases in the middle. The CDR3 coding sequence is TGTGCCAGCAGCCAACAAAATCAGCCCCAGCATTTT. It specifies CASSQQNQPQHF.

The chain carries TRBV6-2 or TRBV6-3 and TRBJ1-1, with a tentative D call TRBD1 (5 bases). Germline CDR1 reads MNHEY; CDR2 reads SVGEGT. Deletions cut 6 bases from V and 4 bases from J, with 24 bases between. The CDR3 length is 17 residues. The CDR3 loop reads CASSLRRADPGTTEAFF. Written as DNA, the CDR3 is TGTGCCAGCAGCCTCAGGAGGGCCGACCCAGGGACCACTGAAGCTTTCTTT.

The chain employs TRBV3-1 (or the pseudogene TRBV3-2) and TRBJ2-1, with 9 nucleotides matching TRBD2. Germline values: CDR1 LGHDT, CDR2 YNNKEL (reference sequence). CDR3 size: 15 residues. After removal of 4 bases from V and 7 bases from J, the junction contained 8 bases not matched to a gene. As DNA, the CDR3 is TGTGCCAGCAGCCTAGCGGGGGCCGTATCGAATGAGCAGTTCTTC. It codes for CASSLAGAVSNEQFF.

The chain has TRBV9 and TRBJ1-1; a possible D gene is TRBD1 (5 bases). Germline loops: CDR1 SGDLS, CDR2 YYNGEE. V was pared by 5 bases and J by 5 bases, with 16 bases between. There are 14 residues in the CDR3. CDR3: CASSPHSGRTEAFF. The CDR3, as DNA: TGTGCCAGCAGTCCTCACTCAGGGCGGACTGAAGCTTTCTTT.

The chain has TRBV7-8 and TRBJ2-7; 7 bases are shared with TRBD1. The J segment lost 1 base and the V segment lost 5 bases, leaving 11 bases of the junction unmatched. CDR1 is SGHVS and CDR2 is FQNEAQ in the germline V gene. The CDR3 loop spans 16 amino acids. CDR3 loop: CASSPYRAGGSYEQYF. Here the CDR3 DNA reads TGTGCCAGCAGCCCATACCGCGCAGGGGGTTCCTACGAGCAGTACTTC.

The V call is TRBV19, the J call TRBJ2-7; 7 bases line up with TRBD1. The CDR3 is made up of 14 amino acids. The V gene's germline CDR1 is LNHDA and CDR2 SQIVND (reference sequence). The ends lost 6 bases at V and 3 bases at J; junction bases unmatched: 8. The CDR3 DNA reads as TGTGCCAGTAGCATACAGGGGCAGGTCTACGAGCAGTACTTC. This encodes CASSIQGQVYEQYF.

V and J are TRBV9 and TRBJ2-6, with a possible D match to TRBD2 (7 bases). Germline V gives CDR1 SGDLS, CDR2 YYNGEE. Trimming took 6 bases from V and 0 from J, leaving 25 bases between them. The CDR3 is made up of 20 amino acids. The CDR3: CASNTPQGRENRSGANVLTF. The CDR3 nucleotides read TGTGCCAGCAACACCCCCCAGGGGAGGGAGAACCGCTCTGGGGCCAACGTCCTGACTTTC.

This clone appeared a few times. V gene TRBV7-9 combines with J gene TRBJ2-2; D gene unclear. With 1 base removed from V and 7 bases from J, the gap between germline ends came to 4 bases. The CDR3 loop spans 12 amino acids. The germline V gene encodes CDR1 SEHNR and CDR2 FQNEAQ (reference sequence). Here the CDR3 reads CASSLGLGELFF. The CDR3 DNA reads as TGTGCCAGCAGCTTAGGACTCGGGGAGCTGTTTTTT.